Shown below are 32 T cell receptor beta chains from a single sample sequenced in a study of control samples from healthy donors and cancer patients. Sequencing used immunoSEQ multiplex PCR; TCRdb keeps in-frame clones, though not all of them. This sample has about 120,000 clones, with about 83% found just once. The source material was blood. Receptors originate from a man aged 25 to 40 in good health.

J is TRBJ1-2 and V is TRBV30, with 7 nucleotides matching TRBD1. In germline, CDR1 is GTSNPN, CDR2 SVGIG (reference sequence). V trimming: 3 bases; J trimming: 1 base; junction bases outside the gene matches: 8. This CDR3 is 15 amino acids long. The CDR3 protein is CAWRPWDSFNYGYTF. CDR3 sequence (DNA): TGTGCCTGGAGACCTTGGGACAGCTTTAACTATGGCTACACCTTC.

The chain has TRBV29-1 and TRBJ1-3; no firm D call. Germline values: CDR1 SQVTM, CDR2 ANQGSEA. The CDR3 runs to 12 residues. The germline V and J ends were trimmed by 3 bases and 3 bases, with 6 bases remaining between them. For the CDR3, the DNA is TGCAGCGTTGACGAAGGTGGAAACACCATATATTTT. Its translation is CSVDEGGNTIYF.

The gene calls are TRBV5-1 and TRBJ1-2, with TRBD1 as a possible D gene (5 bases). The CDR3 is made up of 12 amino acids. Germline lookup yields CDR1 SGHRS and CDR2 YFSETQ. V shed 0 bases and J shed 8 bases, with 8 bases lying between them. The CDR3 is CASSLAREGYTF. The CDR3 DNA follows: TGCGCCAGCAGCTTGGCCAGGGAAGGCTACACCTTC.

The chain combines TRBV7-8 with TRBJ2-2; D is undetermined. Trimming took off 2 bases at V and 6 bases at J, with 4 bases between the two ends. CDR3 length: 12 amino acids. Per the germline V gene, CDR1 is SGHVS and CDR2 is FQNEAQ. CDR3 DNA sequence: TGTGCCAGCAGCTTAAGTGCCGGGGAGCTGTTTTTT. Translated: CASSLSAGELFF.

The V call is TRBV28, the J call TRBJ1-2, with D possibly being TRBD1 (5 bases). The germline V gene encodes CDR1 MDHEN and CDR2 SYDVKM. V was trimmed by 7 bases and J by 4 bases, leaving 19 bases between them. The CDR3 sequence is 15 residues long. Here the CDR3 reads CASTKLRDAAYGYTF. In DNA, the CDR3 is TGTGCCAGCACGAAGCTGCGGGACGCGGCCTATGGCTACACCTTC.

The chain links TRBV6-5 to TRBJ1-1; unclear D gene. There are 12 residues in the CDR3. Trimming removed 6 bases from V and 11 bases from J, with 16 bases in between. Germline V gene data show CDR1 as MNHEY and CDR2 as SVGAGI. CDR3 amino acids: CASRTEDAGAFF. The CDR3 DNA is TGTGCCAGCAGGACGGAGGACGCGGGGGCTTTCTTT.

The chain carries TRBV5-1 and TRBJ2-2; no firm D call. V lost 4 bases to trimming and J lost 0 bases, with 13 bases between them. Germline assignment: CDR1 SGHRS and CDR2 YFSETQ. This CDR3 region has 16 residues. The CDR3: CASSPPSRTNTGELFF. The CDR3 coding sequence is TGCGCCAGCAGCCCGCCATCCCGAACGAACACCGGGGAGCTGTTTTTT.

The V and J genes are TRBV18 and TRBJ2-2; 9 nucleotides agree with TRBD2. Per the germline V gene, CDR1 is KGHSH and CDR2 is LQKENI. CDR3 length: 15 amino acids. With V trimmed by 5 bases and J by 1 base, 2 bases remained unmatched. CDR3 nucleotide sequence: TGTGCCAGCTCAGAACTAGCGGGGAACACCGGGGAGCTGTTTTTT. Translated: CASSELAGNTGELFF.

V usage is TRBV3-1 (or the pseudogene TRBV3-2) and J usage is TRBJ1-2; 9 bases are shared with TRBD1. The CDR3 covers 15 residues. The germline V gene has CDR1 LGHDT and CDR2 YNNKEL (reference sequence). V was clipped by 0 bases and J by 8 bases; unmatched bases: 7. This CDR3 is CASSQEGTGLRGYTF. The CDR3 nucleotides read TGTGCCAGCAGCCAAGAAGGGACAGGGCTTCGAGGCTACACCTTC.

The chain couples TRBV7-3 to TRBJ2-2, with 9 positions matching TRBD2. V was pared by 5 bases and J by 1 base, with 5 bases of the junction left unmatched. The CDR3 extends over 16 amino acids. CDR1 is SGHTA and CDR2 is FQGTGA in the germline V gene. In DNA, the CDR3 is TGTGCCAGCAGCGCCTTTAGCGGGGGGAACACCGGGGAGCTGTTTTTT. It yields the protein CASSAFSGGNTGELFF.

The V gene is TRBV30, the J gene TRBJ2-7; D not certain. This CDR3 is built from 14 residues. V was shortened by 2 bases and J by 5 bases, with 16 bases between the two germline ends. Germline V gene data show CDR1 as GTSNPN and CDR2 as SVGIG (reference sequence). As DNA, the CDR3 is TGTGCCTGGAGTAAACACCCTCTCACCCACGAGCAGTACGTC. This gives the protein CAWSKHPLTHEQYV.

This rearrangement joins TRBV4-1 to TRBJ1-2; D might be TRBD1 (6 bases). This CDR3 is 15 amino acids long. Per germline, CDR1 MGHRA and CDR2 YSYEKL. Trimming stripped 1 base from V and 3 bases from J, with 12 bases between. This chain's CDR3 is CASSQGQQGHYGYTF. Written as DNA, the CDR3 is TGCGCCAGCAGCCAAGGCCAACAGGGACACTATGGCTACACCTTC.

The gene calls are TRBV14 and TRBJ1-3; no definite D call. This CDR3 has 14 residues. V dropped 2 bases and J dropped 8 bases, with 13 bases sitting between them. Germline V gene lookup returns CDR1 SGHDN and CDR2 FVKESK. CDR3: CASSQWTLKDTIYF. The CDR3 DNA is TGTGCCAGCAGCCAATGGACCCTTAAGGACACCATATATTTT.

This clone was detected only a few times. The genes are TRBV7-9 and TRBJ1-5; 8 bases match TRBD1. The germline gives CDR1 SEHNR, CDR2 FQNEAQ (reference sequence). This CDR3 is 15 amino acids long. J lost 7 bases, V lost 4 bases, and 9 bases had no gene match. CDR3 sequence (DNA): TGTGCCAGCAGCTCGGAGGGGCGACAGGGGCAGCCCCAGCATTTT. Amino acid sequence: CASSSEGRQGQPQHF.

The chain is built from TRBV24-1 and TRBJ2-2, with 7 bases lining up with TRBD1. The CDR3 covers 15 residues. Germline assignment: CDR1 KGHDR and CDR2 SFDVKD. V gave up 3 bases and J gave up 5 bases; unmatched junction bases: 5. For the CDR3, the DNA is TGTGCCACCAGTGATGAGACAGGGCAAACCGGGGAGCTGTTTTTT. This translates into CATSDETGQTGELFF.

CDR3 in amino acids: CASSADLGTEAFF. The CDR3 bases are TGTGCCAGCAGCGCAGACCTGGGCACTGAAGCTTTCTTT. The V and J genes are TRBV7-3 and TRBJ1-1; D is undetermined. This CDR3 spans 13 amino acids. Germline V CDR1 and CDR2: SGHTA, FQGTGA. With 5 bases removed from V and 4 bases from J, the gap between germline ends came to 11 bases.

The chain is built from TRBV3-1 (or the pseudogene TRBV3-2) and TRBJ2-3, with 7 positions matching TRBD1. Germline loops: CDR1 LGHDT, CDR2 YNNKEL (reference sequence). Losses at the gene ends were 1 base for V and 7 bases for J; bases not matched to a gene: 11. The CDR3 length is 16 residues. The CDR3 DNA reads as TGTGCCAGCAGCCAAGTGGGACAGCCCTACCACAATACGCAGTATTTT. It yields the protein CASSQVGQPYHNTQYF.

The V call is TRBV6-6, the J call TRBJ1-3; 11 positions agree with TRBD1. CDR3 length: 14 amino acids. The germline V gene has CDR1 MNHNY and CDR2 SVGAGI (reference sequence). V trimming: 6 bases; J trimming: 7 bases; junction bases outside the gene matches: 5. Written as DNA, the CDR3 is TGTGCCAGCAGCGCCCGGACAGGGGGCAACACCATATATTTT. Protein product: CASSARTGGNTIYF.

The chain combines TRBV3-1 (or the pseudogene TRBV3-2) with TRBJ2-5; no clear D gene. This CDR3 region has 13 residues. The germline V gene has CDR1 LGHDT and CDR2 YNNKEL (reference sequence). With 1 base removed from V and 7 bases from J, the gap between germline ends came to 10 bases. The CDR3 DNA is TGTGCCAGCAGCCAAGGATCCGGTGGGACCCAGTACTTC. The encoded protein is CASSQGSGGTQYF.

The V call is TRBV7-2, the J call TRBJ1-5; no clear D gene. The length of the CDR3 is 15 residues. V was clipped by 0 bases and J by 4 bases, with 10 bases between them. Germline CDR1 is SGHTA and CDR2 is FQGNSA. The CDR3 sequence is CASSLAVGQNQPQHF. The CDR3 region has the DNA TGTGCCAGCAGCTTAGCTGTCGGGCAGAATCAGCCCCAGCATTTT.

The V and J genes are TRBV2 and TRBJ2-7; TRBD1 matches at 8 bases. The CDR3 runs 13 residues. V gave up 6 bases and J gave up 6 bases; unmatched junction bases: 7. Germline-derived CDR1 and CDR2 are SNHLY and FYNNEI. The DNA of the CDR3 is TGTGCCAGCAGCTTTTTAACAGGGGGCGAGCAGTACGTC. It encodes CASSFLTGGEQYV.

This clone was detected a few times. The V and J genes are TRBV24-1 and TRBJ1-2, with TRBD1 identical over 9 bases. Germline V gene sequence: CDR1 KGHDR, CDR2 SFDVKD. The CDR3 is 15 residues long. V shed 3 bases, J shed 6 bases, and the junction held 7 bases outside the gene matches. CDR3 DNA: TGTGCCACCAGTGATAGTTCCTGGGACAGGGATGGCTACACCTTC. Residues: CATSDSSWDRDGYTF.

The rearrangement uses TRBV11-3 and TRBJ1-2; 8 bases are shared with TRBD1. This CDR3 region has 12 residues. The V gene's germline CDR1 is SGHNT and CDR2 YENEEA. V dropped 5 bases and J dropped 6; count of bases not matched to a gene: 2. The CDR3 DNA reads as TGTGCCAGCAGCGCGGACAGGGATGGCTACACCTTC. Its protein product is CASSADRDGYTF. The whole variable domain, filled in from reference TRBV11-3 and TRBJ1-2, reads EAGVVQSPRYKIIEKKQPVAFWCNPISGHNTLYWYLQNLGQGPELLIRYENEEAVDDSQLPKDRFSAERLKGVDSTLKIQPAELGDSAVYLCASSADRDGYTFGSGTRLTVV.

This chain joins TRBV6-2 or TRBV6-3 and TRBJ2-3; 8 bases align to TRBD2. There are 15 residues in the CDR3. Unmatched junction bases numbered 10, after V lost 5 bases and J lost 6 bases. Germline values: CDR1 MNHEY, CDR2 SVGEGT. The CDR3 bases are TGTGCCAGCAGTACCGGACTAGCCCCAAGGGATACGCAGTATTTT. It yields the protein CASSTGLAPRDTQYF.

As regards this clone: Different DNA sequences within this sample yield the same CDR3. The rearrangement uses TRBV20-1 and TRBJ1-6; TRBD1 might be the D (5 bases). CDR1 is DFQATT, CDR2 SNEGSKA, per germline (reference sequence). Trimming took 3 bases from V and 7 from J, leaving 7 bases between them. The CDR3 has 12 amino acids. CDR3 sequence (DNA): TGCAGTGCTAGTAGACAGAATTCACCCCTCCACTTT. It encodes CSASRQNSPLHF.

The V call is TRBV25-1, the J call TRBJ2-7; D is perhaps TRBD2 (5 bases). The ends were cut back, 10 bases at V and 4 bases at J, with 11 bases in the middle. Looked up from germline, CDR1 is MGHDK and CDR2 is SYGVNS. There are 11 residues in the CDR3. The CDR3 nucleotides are TGTGCCACCAGGAGGTGGTACGAGCAGTACTTC. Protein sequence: CATRRWYEQYF.

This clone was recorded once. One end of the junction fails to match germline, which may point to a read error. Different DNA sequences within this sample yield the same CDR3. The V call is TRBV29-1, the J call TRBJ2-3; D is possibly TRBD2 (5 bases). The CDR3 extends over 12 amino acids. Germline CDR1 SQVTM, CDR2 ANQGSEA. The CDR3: CSVDANTDTQYF. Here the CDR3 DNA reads TGTAGCGTTGACGCCAACACAGATACGCAGTATTTT.

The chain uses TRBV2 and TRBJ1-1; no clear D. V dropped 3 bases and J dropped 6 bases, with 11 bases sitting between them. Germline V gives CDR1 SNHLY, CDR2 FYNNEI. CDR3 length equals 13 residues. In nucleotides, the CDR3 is TGTGCCAGCAGTGACCGCCCGGCCTCTGAAGCTTTCTTT. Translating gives CASSDRPASEAFF.

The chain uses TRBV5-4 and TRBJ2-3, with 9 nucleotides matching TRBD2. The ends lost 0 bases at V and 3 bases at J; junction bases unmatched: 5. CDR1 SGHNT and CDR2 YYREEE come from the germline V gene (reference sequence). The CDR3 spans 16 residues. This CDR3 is CASSLVRGGRTDTQYF. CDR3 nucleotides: TGTGCCAGCAGCTTGGTGCGGGGGGGCCGAACAGATACGCAGTATTTT.

CDR3 protein: CATGPGRGTNNYGYTF. The CDR3 DNA reads as TGTGCCACCGGGCCGGGACGGGGGACGAATAACTATGGCTACACCTTC. This chain joins TRBV10-3 and TRBJ1-2, with D possibly being TRBD1 (5 bases). Trimming removed 10 bases at V and 1 base at J, with 22 bases between. The length of the CDR3 is 16 residues. The germline CDR1 and CDR2 sequences are ENHRY and SYGVKD.

CDR3 sequence: CASRTTGGGTYEQYF. Here the CDR3 DNA reads TGTGCCAGCAGGACGACAGGGGGCGGTACCTACGAGCAGTACTTC. The chain has TRBV7-9 and TRBJ2-7; TRBD1 aligns across 10 bases. The CDR3 is 15 residues long. The trim removed 6 bases at V and 2 bases at J, leaving 7 bases unmatched. Germline V CDR1 and CDR2: SEHNR, FQNEAQ (reference sequence).

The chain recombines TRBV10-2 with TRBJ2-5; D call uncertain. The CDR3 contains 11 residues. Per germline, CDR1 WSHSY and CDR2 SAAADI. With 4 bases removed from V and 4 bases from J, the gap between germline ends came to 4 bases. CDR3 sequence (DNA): TGCGCCAGCAGTGGAGGAGAGACCCAGTACTTC. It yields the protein CASSGGETQYF.